This T cell receptor beta chain is drawn from a study of blood T cell repertoires in COVID-19. This clone was recorded only once. TCRdb's copy holds only in-frame clones and misses some; the assay was immunoSEQ multiplex PCR. The sample records 500,000 to 600,000 clones, 85% to 90% being singletons. Trimming removed 4 bases from V and 0 bases from J; junction bases left unmatched: 10. This CDR3 region has 17 residues. Per germline, CDR1 SGDLS and CDR2 YYNGEE. The TCR originated in a woman in her fifties or sixties with COVID-19, enrolled during active disease. Sequencing input: peripheral blood. V is TRBV9 and J is TRBJ2-3, with TRBD2 matching 8 bases. The CDR3 loop reads CASSREASGSSTDTQYF. The CDR3 coding sequence is TGTGCCAGCAGCCGAGAGGCTAGCGGGTCTAGCACAGATACGCAGTATTTT.